This T cell receptor beta chain is drawn from a study of cytomegalovirus exposure and HLA in healthy donors. Study observations and caveats: Rare TCR sequences predominated, though certain public TCRs were found in many donors. In a later analysis, V- and J-gene trimming of beta chains associated with a DCLRE1C missense variant, replicated independently. In an earlier analysis, about 87% or about 30%: the productive usage of most TCR beta V segments. Most CMV-associated TCR beta chains were later found to appear HLA-restricted.

Amplification used 60 Vbeta primers and 13 Jbeta primers. Sequenced by immunoSEQ multiplex PCR; TCRdb stores in-frame clones only, minus some. In the table there are roughly 100,000 clones, approximately 81% of which are singletons. On this clone itself: What it recognizes is unknown.

The CDR3 length is 15 residues. V trimming: 6 bases; J trimming: 3 bases; junction bases outside the gene matches: 8. Germline values: CDR1 MNHNS, CDR2 SASEGT. The chain joins TRBV6-1 to TRBJ2-7; 10 bases are shared with TRBD2. The clonotype comes from a man aged 30 to 39 in good health and CMV-seronegative. Sequencing was performed on PBMCs. The CDR3 DNA is TGTGCCAGCAGAACCGGACTAGCGGTAGACTACGAGCAGTACTTC. Translating it yields CASRTGLAVDYEQYF.